Listed below are T cell receptor beta chains from one sample, sequenced in a study of control samples from healthy donors and cancer patients. The method was immunoSEQ multiplex PCR; TCRdb's version includes in-frame clones alone and lacks a portion of them. The data show under 140,000 clones, around 87% seen once. Input material: PBMCs. The source is a woman in her sixties or seventies with lung cancer. Both conserved end residues are part of each CDR3. A D gene is named only where the DNA matches it firmly. Clone size is shown for a subset of rows, as once, few, many or a class of expanded clone.

>NA|TRBV28|TRBD1|TRBJ1-4
CASSGTGGHEKLFF
TGTGCCAGCAGCGGGACAGGGGGCCATGAAAAACTGTTTTTT
>NA|TRBV12-5|NA|TRBJ1-5
CASGLGNQPQHF
TGTGCTAGTGGTTTAGGCAATCAGCCCCAGCATTTT
>NA|TRBV28|NA|TRBJ2-7
CASSLRDEQYF
TGTGCCAGCAGTTTACGGGACGAGCAGTACTTC
>NA|TRBV6-5|TRBD2|TRBJ2-2
CAPGLAGGGSGELFF
TGTGCTCCCGGACTAGCGGGGGGCGGGTCCGGGGAGCTGTTTTTT
>once|TRBV28|TRBD1|TRBJ2-1
CASRPQGTPYNEQFF
TGTGCCAGCAGACCACAGGGGACCCCCTACAATGAGCAGTTCTTC
>NA|TRBV6-5|TRBD2|TRBJ2-7
CASSSGSGGYYEQYF
TGTGCCAGCAGCTCTGGGAGCGGGGGGTACTACGAGCAGTACTTC
>NA|TRBV4-2|NA|TRBJ1-1
CASSPEVQTEAFF
TGTGCCAGCAGCCCCGAGGTGCAGACTGAAGCTTTCTTT
>NA|TRBV12-5|TRBD1|TRBJ1-6
CASGLGQGMGSPLHF
TGTGCTAGTGGTTTGGGACAGGGGATGGGTTCACCCCTCCACTTT
>few|TRBV7-9|NA|TRBJ2-1
CASSLLSWGVSYNEQFF
TGTGCCAGCAGCTTACTTTCCTGGGGAGTCTCCTACAATGAGCAGTTCTTC
>NA|TRBV19|NA|TRBJ2-7
CASSSSNQYEQYF
TGTGCCAGTAGTTCCTCGAACCAATACGAGCAGTACTTC
>NA|TRBV11-2|NA|TRBJ1-2
CASSRQEDYGYTF
TGTGCCAGCAGCCGGCAGGAGGACTATGGCTACACCTTC
>NA|TRBV5-1|TRBD1|TRBJ2-7
CASSLGAGGRYEQYF
TGCGCCAGCAGCTTGGGGGCAGGGGGCAGATACGAGCAGTACTTC
>once|TRBV20-1|NA|TRBJ1-2
CSASGGTALNYGYTF
TGCAGTGCTAGTGGGGGGACGGCCTTAAACTATGGCTACACCTTC
>NA|TRBV12-2|NA|TRBJ1-1
CASRLDDRDREAFF
TGTGCAAGTCGCTTAGACGACCGGGACAGGGAAGCTTTCTTT
>NA|TRBV27|NA|TRBJ2-7
CASRRQGGGSSYEQYF
TGTGCCAGCAGAAGGCAGGGAGGGGGGAGCTCCTACGAGCAGTACTTC
>NA|TRBV5-4|NA|TRBJ2-2
CASKPHDTGELFF
TGTGCCAGCAAACCCCATGACACCGGGGAGCTGTTTTTT
>once|TRBV7-2|TRBD1|TRBJ2-1
CASSLDGTGYNEQFF
TGTGCCAGCAGCTTAGATGGGACAGGGTACAATGAGCAGTTCTTC
>NA|TRBV5-1|NA|TRBJ1-6
CASSSATAGSPLHF
TGCGCCAGCAGCTCTGCAACCGCGGGATCACCCCTCCACTTT
>once|TRBV28|TRBD1|TRBJ1-1
CASRSTGGNTEAFF
TGTGCCAGCAGGTCCACAGGGGGCAACACTGAAGCTTTCTTT
>NA|TRBV7-2|TRBD2|TRBJ2-1
CASSRTLAGAGEQFF
TGTGCCAGCAGCCGTACTCTAGCGGGAGCGGGTGAGCAGTTCTTC
>few|TRBV5-5|NA|TRBJ2-5
CASSLTVQETQYF
TGTGCCAGCAGCTTGACAGTCCAAGAGACCCAGTACTTC
>NA|TRBV5-1|TRBD1|TRBJ2-2
CASSLGQGVFNTGELFF
TGCGCCAGCAGCTTGGGACAGGGGGTTTTTAACACCGGGGAGCTGTTTTTT
>NA|TRBV2|NA|TRBJ1-1
CASSAGSQVNTEAFF
TGTGCCAGCAGTGCGGGTTCACAAGTGAACACTGAAGCTTTCTTT
>NA|TRBV6-1|TRBD2|TRBJ2-6
CASTEGLAGPGANVLTF
TGTGCCAGCACTGAGGGACTAGCGGGTCCTGGGGCCAACGTCCTGACTTTC
>NA|TRBV2|TRBD1|TRBJ2-7
CASRGDSSYEQYF
TGTGCCAGCAGGGGGGACAGCTCCTACGAGCAGTACTTC
>NA|TRBV7-2|TRBD1|TRBJ1-6
CASSEGQGHSPLHF
TGTGCCAGCAGCGAGGGACAGGGCCATTCACCCCTCCACTTT
>NA|TRBV24-1|NA|TRBJ2-3
CATGENDSTDTQYF
TGTGCCACCGGTGAGAATGACAGCACAGATACGCAGTATTTT
>few|TRBV27|NA|TRBJ2-7
CASSFVSSYEQYF
TGTGCCAGCAGTTTTGTCAGCTCCTACGAGCAGTACTTC
>NA|TRBV19|NA|TRBJ2-3
CASRGRGGLFTDTQYF
TGTGCCAGTAGAGGGAGGGGGGGACTGTTCACAGATACGCAGTATTTT
>NA|TRBV3-1/TRBV3-2|NA|TRBJ1-5
CASSQVGTSQPQHF
TGTGCCAGCAGCCAAGTAGGGACGAGTCAGCCCCAGCATTTT
>NA|TRBV6-5|TRBD1|TRBJ2-1
CASRGITGVVFF
TGTGCCAGCAGGGGAATTACAGGGGTTGTGTTCTTC
>NA|TRBV4-1|NA|TRBJ2-7
CASSPTGVHEQYF
TGCGCCAGCAGCCCAACGGGAGTTCACGAGCAGTACTTC
>NA|TRBV21-1|NA|TRBJ1-1
CASSKSGGKRNTEAFF
TGTGCCAGCAGCAAAAGCGGGGGGAAAAGGAACACTGAAGCTTTCTTT
>NA|TRBV5-1|TRBD1|TRBJ1-3
CASSRTQTGGAENTIYF
TGCGCCAGCAGCCGCACCCAAACAGGGGGCGCAGAAAACACCATATATTTT
>NA|TRBV6-5|NA|TRBJ1-1
CATLNTEAFF
TGTGCCACCCTTAACACTGAAGCTTTCTTT
>NA|TRBV3-1/TRBV3-2|NA|TRBJ1-1
CASSHGVYGTEAFF
TGTGCCAGCAGCCACGGAGTTTATGGCACTGAAGCTTTCTTT
>NA|TRBV4-2|NA|TRBJ1-4
CASSQGGTNEKLFF
TGTGCCAGCAGCCAGGGTGGGACTAATGAAAAACTGTTTTTT
>once|TRBV6-1|NA|TRBJ2-7
CASSEGVGASYEQYF
TGTGCCAGCAGTGAAGGGGTCGGGGCGAGCTACGAGCAGTACTTC
>NA|TRBV27|NA|TRBJ1-2
CASSLSQTGLPYYGYTF
TGTGCCAGCAGTTTATCACAGACAGGACTCCCCTACTATGGCTACACCTTC
>NA|TRBV4-2|TRBD1|TRBJ1-5
CASSQTGQQNQPQHF
TGTGCCAGCAGCCAAACGGGACAGCAAAATCAGCCCCAGCATTTT
>NA|TRBV11-1|NA|TRBJ1-1
CASSPRGGTEAFF
TGTGCCAGCAGCCCCAGGGGAGGTACTGAAGCTTTCTTT
>NA|TRBV7-2|TRBD2|TRBJ2-3
CASSLVGSGRGTDTQYF
TGTGCCAGCAGCTTAGTTGGTAGCGGGAGAGGGACAGATACGCAGTATTTT
>NA|TRBV5-1|NA|TRBJ1-5
CASSEGGSNQPQHF
TGCGCCAGCAGTGAGGGAGGAAGCAATCAGCCCCAGCATTTT
>NA|TRBV5-1|NA|TRBJ1-1
CASSFDSSDTEAFF
TGCGCCAGCAGCTTCGACTCATCGGACACTGAAGCTTTCTTT
>NA|TRBV29-1|NA|TRBJ2-1
CSVEDRRLLNNEQFF
TGCAGCGTTGAAGATCGGAGACTCTTAAACAATGAGCAGTTCTTC
>few|TRBV28|NA|TRBJ1-2
CASSAAGGAVGYTF
TGTGCCAGCAGCGCCGCGGGGGGTGCGGTCGGCTACACCTTC
>NA|TRBV6-5|NA|TRBJ2-5
CASSQQGRETQYF
TGTGCCAGCAGTCAACAGGGAAGAGAGACCCAGTACTTC
>NA|TRBV24-1|NA|TRBJ2-2
CATSGSELHVLFF
TGTGCCACCAGCGGCAGCGAACTACACGTACTGTTTTTT
>NA|TRBV18|NA|TRBJ2-7
CASSPSRDEQYF
TGTGCCAGCTCCCCCTCCCGGGACGAGCAGTACTTC
>once|TRBV18|TRBD1|TRBJ1-4
CASSPSLPGQYEKLFF
TGTGCCAGCTCACCTTCTCTTCCGGGACAGTATGAAAAACTGTTTTTT
>NA|TRBV6-1|TRBD1|TRBJ1-1
CASSDRQGLYTEAFF
TGTGCCAGCAGTGACAGACAGGGTTTGTACACTGAAGCTTTCTTT
>NA|TRBV19|NA|TRBJ1-3
CASCQGIDVSGNTIYF
TGTGCCAGTTGTCAGGGGATTGACGTCTCTGGAAACACCATATATTTT
>NA|TRBV28|NA|TRBJ1-1
CASRTAPMNTEAFF
TGTGCCAGCAGGACAGCACCTATGAACACTGAAGCTTTCTTT
>NA|TRBV10-2|TRBD1|TRBJ2-5
CASSGQGDSGETQYF
TGCGCCAGCAGTGGACAGGGGGACTCCGGAGAGACCCAGTACTTC
>few|TRBV6-2/TRBV6-3|TRBD2|TRBJ2-5
CASSYGGSGGYQETQYF
TGTGCCAGCAGTTACGGGGGTAGCGGGGGCTACCAAGAGACCCAGTACTTC